This T cell receptor (beta chain) was profiled in a study of T-cell reconstitution after alpha-beta-depleted transplantation in children. Whole-study results and caveats: Expanded clones from the graft, numbering several hundred, reportedly supplied alpha-beta T cells about two months after transplant. Day-60 TCRbeta diversity that was high in some patients was derived from surviving recipient T cells and thymic progenitors.

The authors prepared the TCRbeta library with unique molecular identifiers. TCRdb processed the PCR reads anew with MiXCR; each CDR3 protein has one entry. The repertoire holds over 200,000 distinct CDR3 sequences, approximately 10% seen once, with 25% to 30% in the top ten. This clonotype was seen many times. What it recognizes is unknown. Trimming cost V 5 bases and J 6 bases, with 11 bases left between them. The CDR3 is 14 amino acids. Per the germline V gene, CDR1 is LGHNA and CDR2 is YNFKEQ. The material sequenced was PBMCs, taken before TCRalphabeta/CD19-depleted stem cell transplant. The V and J genes are TRBV4-2 and TRBJ1-6, with D possibly matching TRBD1 (6 bases). This TCR was recovered from a child under two years old with acute myeloid leukemia, due to receive a stem cell transplant. The CDR3 DNA reads as TGTGCCAGCAGCAGGACAGAGTTTAATTCACCCCTCCACTTT. This translates into CASSRTEFNSPLHF.